This T cell receptor (beta chain) comes out of a study of blood T cell repertoires in COVID-19. Study summary: Specimens from acute and convalescent COVID-19 originated in the United States, Italy and Spain. The analysed material was cDNA or gDNA that came from T cells, B-cell-depleted T cells, or PBMCs.

Followed longitudinally, the Seattle patients had been enrolled during active infection. The method was immunoSEQ multiplex PCR; TCRdb's version includes in-frame clones alone and lacks a portion of them. Among under 150,000 clones listed, 85% were seen once. This TCR derives from a woman aged 55-69 years with COVID-19, enrolled during active disease. The sequencing input was peripheral blood.

The CDR3 DNA reads TGTGCCAGCAGCTTTAGCGGGGGGCGAGATACGCAGTATTTT. Translation gives CASSFSGGRDTQYF. This rearrangement joins TRBV5-4 to TRBJ2-3; 10 bases are a match to TRBD2. The CDR3 is 14 amino acids. Germline V lookup: CDR1 SGHNT, CDR2 YYREEE (reference sequence). V lost 2 bases and J lost 5; bases outside the gene matches: 2.